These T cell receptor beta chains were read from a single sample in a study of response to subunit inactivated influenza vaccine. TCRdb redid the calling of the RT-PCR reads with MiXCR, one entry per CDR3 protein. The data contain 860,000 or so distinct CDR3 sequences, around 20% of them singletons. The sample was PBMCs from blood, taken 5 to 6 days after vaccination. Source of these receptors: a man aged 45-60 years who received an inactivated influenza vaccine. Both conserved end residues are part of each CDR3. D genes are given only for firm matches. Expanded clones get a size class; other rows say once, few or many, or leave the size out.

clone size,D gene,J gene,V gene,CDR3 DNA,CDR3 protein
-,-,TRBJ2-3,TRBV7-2,TGTGCCAGCAGCTCACGACTATCCACAGATACGCAGTATTTT,CASSSRLSTDTQYF
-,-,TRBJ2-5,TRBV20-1,TGCAGTGCTAAAGGTCAAAGCCCCGGGACCCAGTACTTC,CSAKGQSPGTQYF
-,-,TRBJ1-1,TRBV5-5,TGTGCCAGCAGCTTGCCCCACGCCACCACTGAAGCTTTCTTT,CASSLPHATTEAFF
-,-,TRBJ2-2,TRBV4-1,TGCGCCAGCAGCCAAGATCCTTGGCCGGGCGGGGAGCTGTTTTTT,CASSQDPWPGGELFF
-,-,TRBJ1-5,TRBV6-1,TGTGCCAGCAGTGAAGCGCTTTCCCAGCATTTT,CASSEALSQHF
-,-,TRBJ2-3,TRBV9,TGTGCCAGCAGCGTAGGCAATGGGGCAGGAGATACGCAGTATTTT,CASSVGNGAGDTQYF
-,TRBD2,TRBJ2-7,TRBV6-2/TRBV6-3,TGTGCCAGCAGACTGAGCGGGAGGGCCTACGAGCAGTACTTC,CASRLSGRAYEQYF
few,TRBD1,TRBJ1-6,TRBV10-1,TGCGCCAGCAGTGAAGACAGGGGTACACCCCTCCACTTT,CASSEDRGTPLHF
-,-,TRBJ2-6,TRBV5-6,TGTGCCAGCAGCTCGCGAGGGGCTGGGGCCAACGTCCTGACTTTC,CASSSRGAGANVLTF
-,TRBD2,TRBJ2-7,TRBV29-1,TGCAGCGTTTTAACTAGCGGGAGGAGCTACGAGCAGTACTTC,CSVLTSGRSYEQYF
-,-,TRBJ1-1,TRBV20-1,TGCAGTGCTTCCCCGGGAACAACTTTCTTT,CSASPGTTFF
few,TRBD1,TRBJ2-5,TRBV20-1,TGCAGTGCAGAGAGGACAGGGGAATTGGAGACCCAGTACTTC,CSAERTGELETQYF
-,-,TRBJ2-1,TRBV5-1,TGCGCCAGCAGCTTGTCTCCGGGGAATTACAATGAGCAGTTCTTC,CASSLSPGNYNEQFF
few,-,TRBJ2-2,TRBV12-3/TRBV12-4,TGTGCCAGCAGTCCGAGGGGACGCCGGAACACCGGGGAGCTGTTTTTT,CASSPRGRRNTGELFF
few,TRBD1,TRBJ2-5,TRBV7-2,TGTGCCAGCAGCAATAGACAGGGGGCGGGAAAAGAGACCCAGTACTTC,CASSNRQGAGKETQYF
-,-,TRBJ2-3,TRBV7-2,TGTGCCAGCAGCCCCGGGGACACAGGGACAGATACGCAGTATTTT,CASSPGDTGTDTQYF
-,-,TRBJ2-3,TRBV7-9,TGTGCCAGCAGTTCCTCTATTAGCACAGATACGCAGTATTTT,CASSSSISTDTQYF
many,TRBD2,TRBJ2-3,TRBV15,TGTGCCACCAGCAGAGGGACTAGCGGGAGTCCCACAGATACGCAGTATTTT,CATSRGTSGSPTDTQYF
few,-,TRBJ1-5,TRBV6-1,TGTGCCAGCAGTGATGGGGGATGGCAGCCCCAGCATTTT,CASSDGGWQPQHF
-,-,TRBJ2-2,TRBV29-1,TGCAGCGCTAAACCGGGATCACAACGTACCGGGGAGCTGTTTTTT,CSAKPGSQRTGELFF
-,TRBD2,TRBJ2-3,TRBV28,TGTGCCAGCTCACTAGCGGGGGAAGGAGATACGCAGTATTTT,CASSLAGEGDTQYF
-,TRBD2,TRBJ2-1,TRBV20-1,TGCAGTGCTAGAGACCCCCTAGCGGGAGGAATGGGTGAGCAGTTCTTC,CSARDPLAGGMGEQFF
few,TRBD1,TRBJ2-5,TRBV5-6,TGTGCCAGCAGCTTGGGGGACAGGGGGCAAGAGACCCAGTACTTC,CASSLGDRGQETQYF
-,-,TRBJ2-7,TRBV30,TGTGCCTGGAGTGTACCATGGGCAGGGTACTACGAGCAGTACTTC,CAWSVPWAGYYEQYF
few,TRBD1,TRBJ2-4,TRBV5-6,TGTGCCAGCAGCCAGGACAGGATCTTCGGCTATGACATTCAGTACTTC,CASSQDRIFGYDIQYF
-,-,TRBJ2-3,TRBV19,TGTGCCAGTAGTATCGGCCATACCACAGATACGCAGTATTTT,CASSIGHTTDTQYF
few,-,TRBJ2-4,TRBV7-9,TGTGCCAGCAGCTCCTCAAACAGAGCCAAAAACATTCAGTACTTC,CASSSSNRAKNIQYF
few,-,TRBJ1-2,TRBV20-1,TGCAGTGCTATCGACATGAGCTATGGCTACACCTTC,CSAIDMSYGYTF
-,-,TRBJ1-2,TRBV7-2,TGTGCCAGCAGCTTAAGTCAGCCTTACTATGGCTACACCTTC,CASSLSQPYYGYTF
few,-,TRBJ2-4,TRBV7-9,TGTGCCAGCAGCTTAGATCGCAGGGGAGACATTCAGTACTTC,CASSLDRRGDIQYF
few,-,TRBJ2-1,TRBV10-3,TGTGCCATCAGTCACGGGCCCGTGGGCGATGAGCAGTTCTTC,CAISHGPVGDEQFF
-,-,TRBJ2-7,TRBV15,TGTGCCACCAGCAGAGATAATGGGGGCGAGCAGTACTTC,CATSRDNGGEQYF